This T cell receptor beta chain was sequenced in a study of shared clonotypes between healthy human individuals. Broader study findings: An effect of sequencing depth on clonotype sharing among donors was expected. Sharing across four donors was highest in naive CD4 (roughly 5%) and lowest in memory CD8 (approximately 0.4%).

This clone was detected once. Its target is unknown. Germline CDR1 is SNHLY and CDR2 is FYNNEI. V lost 1 base and J 9 bases, leaving 13 bases between the germline ends. This CDR3 spans 13 amino acids. Sequenced by immunoSEQ multiplex PCR; TCRdb stores in-frame clones only, minus some. This repertoire shows 150,000 to 200,000 clones, 90% to 95% found once; its top ten account for about 0.07%. J is TRBJ2-7 and V is TRBV2; D possibly corresponds to TRBD1 (5 bases). The sequenced sample consisted of naive CD4+ T cells sorted from blood. Subset defined: CD45RA+ positively selected. This clonotype was sampled from a woman aged 25-40 years in good health. CDR3 protein: CASSEGQGGVQYF. Here the CDR3 DNA reads TGTGCCAGCAGTGAAGGTCAGGGTGGTGTGCAGTACTTC.